A single sample gave rise to the 30 T cell receptor beta chains below, sequenced in a study of blood T cells in healthy people across ages (dated by TCRdb to the mid-2010s). The method behind the library was 5' RACE. The instrument was an Illumina HiSeq 2500. A second PCR of about 6 to 11 cycles was performed with a sample-barcoded 5' primer and a J-beta primer mix. The public reads were reprocessed in TCRdb via fastp at Q25 and MiXCR, keeping in-frame beta chains. Rows with a matching CDR3 protein are joined into one entry that keeps the most common DNA and genes. This sample has 800,000 to 950,000 distinct CDR3 sequences in its table, and approximately 49% of those were observed once. The ten top clones hold under 15% of the sample. Specimen: blood. Receptor source: a man younger than 45 in good health.

This clonotype was observed a handful of times. The chain combines TRBV10-3 with TRBJ2-1; the D is unclear. Per the germline V gene, CDR1 is ENHRY and CDR2 is SYGVKD. This CDR3 spans 12 amino acids. V dropped 7 bases and J dropped 5 bases, with 9 bases sitting between them. DNA of the CDR3: TGTGCCATCACTCTGGGCGACAATGAGCAGTTCTTC. As protein: CAITLGDNEQFF.

The chain has TRBV27 and TRBJ2-1; 7 bases map to TRBD2. This CDR3 region has 16 residues. Germline V gene sequence: CDR1 MNHEY, CDR2 SMNVEV (reference sequence). With 7 bases clipped from V and 1 base from J, the junction kept 10 bases outside the gene matches. The CDR3 protein is CASTMWGEGSYNEQFF. For the CDR3, the DNA is TGTGCCAGCACCATGTGGGGGGAGGGGTCCTACAATGAGCAGTTCTTC.

This chain uses TRBV5-1 with TRBJ2-5; TRBD2 aligns across 7 bases. The junction had 5 bases not matched to a gene; V was cut back by 0 bases and J by 3 bases. CDR3 size: 15 residues. Germline CDR1 reads SGHRS; CDR2 reads YFSETQ. CDR3 loop: CASSLGTGGKETQYF. In DNA, the CDR3 is TGCGCCAGCAGCTTGGGTACGGGGGGTAAAGAGACCCAGTACTTC.

This rearrangement joins TRBV20-1 to TRBJ2-7, with D perhaps given as TRBD1 or TRBD2 (5 bases each). This CDR3 is built from 14 residues. Looked up from germline, CDR1 is DFQATT and CDR2 is SNEGSKA (reference sequence). Trimming stripped 4 bases from V and 2 bases from J, with 15 bases between. Written as DNA, the CDR3 is TGCAGTGCTAAGGGACGCCAATCCACCTACGAGCAGTACTTC. Translating gives CSAKGRQSTYEQYF.

V usage is TRBV7-2 and J usage is TRBJ2-1; 8 bases line up with TRBD2. V lost 4 bases, J lost 9 bases, and 8 bases stayed unmatched. The CDR3 consists of 14 residues. Germline CDR1 and CDR2: SGHTA and FQGNSA. CDR3 residues: CASSSGGLASEQFF. The DNA of the CDR3 is TGTGCCAGCAGCTCCGGTGGACTAGCTTCTGAGCAGTTCTTC.

J is TRBJ1-5 and V is TRBV6-1, with 8 positions matching TRBD1. Unmatched junction bases numbered 5, after V lost 6 bases and J lost 4 bases. Germline CDR1 MNHNS, CDR2 SASEGT. The CDR3 has 14 residues. CDR3 bases: TGTGCCAGCAGACCCACAGGGGGGAATCAGCCCCAGCATTTT. Protein product: CASRPTGGNQPQHF.

The V gene is TRBV4-1, the J gene TRBJ2-2; TRBD1 is a possible D gene (6 bases). CDR1 and CDR2 from the germline V gene are MGHRA and YSYEKL. There are 14 residues in the CDR3. Trimming stripped 4 bases from V and 8 bases from J, with 14 bases between. Here the CDR3 reads CASSREGVAGELFF. Written as DNA, the CDR3 is TGCGCCAGCAGCCGAGAGGGGGTCGCTGGGGAGCTGTTTTTT.

This clonotype occurred a few times. This sequence joins TRBV10-3 and TRBJ2-7; 7 bases agree with TRBD1. Germline CDR1 and CDR2: ENHRY and SYGVKD. This CDR3 has 13 residues. Trimming removed 4 bases from V and 5 bases from J; junction bases left unmatched: 5. CDR3 nucleotide sequence: TGTGCCATCAGTGGGCCTACAGGGGACGAGCAGTACTTC. The encoded protein is CAISGPTGDEQYF.

The rearrangement joins TRBV28 to TRBJ1-2; TRBD1 might be the D (5 bases). V was cut by 3 bases and J by 2 bases, with 10 bases left in between. CDR1 and CDR2 (germline): MDHEN, SYDVKM. There are 14 residues in the CDR3. CDR3 residues: CASSFRTSNYGYTF. As DNA, the CDR3 is TGTGCCAGCAGTTTTAGGACATCAAACTATGGCTACACCTTC.

The chain joins TRBV25-1 to TRBJ2-7; 9 positions match TRBD1. The germline V gene has CDR1 MGHDK and CDR2 SYGVNS. After removal of 7 bases from V and 5 bases from J, the junction contained 21 bases not matched to a gene. The CDR3 is 18 residues long. The CDR3 bases are TGTGCCAGCACTTCCATGCCGGGACAGGGAATCCCTAGTGACGAGCAGTACTTC. This sequence encodes CASTSMPGQGIPSDEQYF.

This sequence joins TRBV29-1 and TRBJ2-1, with 9 bases identical to TRBD1. The CDR3 spans 13 residues. The germline CDR1 and CDR2 sequences are SQVTM and ANQGSEA. Trimming took 7 bases from V and 0 from J; bases not matched to a gene: 1. CDR3 bases: TGCAGCGGGACAGGGGACTCCTACAATGAGCAGTTCTTC. This encodes CSGTGDSYNEQFF.

This clonotype showed up many times. This chain links TRBV20-1 with TRBJ1-5; tentative D call: TRBD1 (6 bases). Deletions cut 3 bases from V and 1 base from J, with 16 bases between. Germline assignment: CDR1 DFQATT and CDR2 SNEGSKA (reference sequence). The CDR3 totals 16 residues. In DNA form, the CDR3 reads TGCAGTGCTAGCGCGGGACACTTAGGAAGCAATCAGCCCCAGCATTTT. Protein sequence: CSASAGHLGSNQPQHF.

This clonotype was recorded a few times. The chain recombines TRBV12-3 or TRBV12-4 with TRBJ2-7; 7 bases align to TRBD1. V shed 4 bases, J shed 2 bases, and the junction held 8 bases outside the gene matches. The CDR3 sequence is 15 residues long. CDR3 loop: CASSSGTVGPYEQYF. The CDR3 DNA is TGTGCCAGCAGTTCCGGGACAGTAGGACCCTACGAGCAGTACTTC.

This clonotype was picked up a small number of times. The CDR3 DNA is TGCGCCAGCAGCCCTCGACAGGACCTTAACTATGGCTACACCTTC. Protein product: CASSPRQDLNYGYTF. The V and J genes are TRBV5-1 and TRBJ1-2; maybe TRBD1 (6 bases). The CDR3 spans 15 residues. Trimming took 4 bases from V and 1 from J, leaving 14 bases between them. The germline V gene encodes CDR1 SGHRS and CDR2 YFSETQ.

The chain has TRBV20-1 and TRBJ2-3; D possibly corresponds to TRBD2 (5 bases). With 1 base removed from V and 1 base from J, the gap between germline ends came to 6 bases. Germline CDR1 reads DFQATT; CDR2 reads SNEGSKA (reference sequence). The CDR3 totals 13 residues. Here the CDR3 DNA reads TGCAGTGCTAGAGGGCGGGGCACAGATACGCAGTATTTT. It specifies CSARGRGTDTQYF.

The chain uses TRBV7-2 and TRBJ1-6, with TRBD1 matching over 9 bases. Trimming removed 0 bases from V and 5 bases from J; junction bases left unmatched: 2. The germline gives CDR1 SGHTA, CDR2 FQGNSA. The length of the CDR3 is 16 residues. In DNA, the CDR3 is TGTGCCAGCAGCTTAGCCGGGACAGGGAATAATTCACCCCTCCACTTT. Protein: CASSLAGTGNNSPLHF.

This clonotype was observed a few times. This could be a read error, since a much larger clone is one nucleotide away. This rearrangement joins TRBV4-2 to TRBJ2-1; unclear D gene. The end of the DNA aligns better with TRBJ2-7, so the J call may be wrong. In germline, CDR1 is LGHNA, CDR2 YNFKEQ. The CDR3 is 14 amino acids. CDR3 loop: CASSQLGSYNEQYF. CDR3 nucleotide sequence: TGTGCCAGCAGCCAATTAGGCTCCTACAATGAGCAGTACTTC.

The V and J genes are TRBV27 and TRBJ2-3; 11 bases match TRBD2. Germline CDR1 and CDR2: MNHEY and SMNVEV (reference sequence). The CDR3 is made up of 20 amino acids. V trimming: 6 bases; J trimming: 0 bases; junction bases outside the gene matches: 17. CDR3 loop: CASSDVLAGGRATSTDTQYF. The CDR3 DNA reads TGTGCCAGCAGCGACGTCCTAGCGGGGGGCCGAGCGACTAGCACAGATACGCAGTATTTT.

This rearrangement joins TRBV30 to TRBJ2-1, with 9 bases fitting TRBD1. The CDR3 runs to 16 residues. J gave up 0 bases and V 0 bases, and 3 bases lay outside the gene matches. Germline CDR1 and CDR2: GTSNPN and SVGIG (reference sequence). CDR3 sequence: CAWSVKDRGSYNEQFF. The CDR3 nucleotides are TGTGCCTGGAGTGTAAAGGACAGGGGCTCCTACAATGAGCAGTTCTTC.

V and J are TRBV5-4 and TRBJ2-4, with 9 positions matching TRBD2. The end of the DNA is better explained by TRBJ2-7, so the J call may be wrong. The CDR3 runs 15 residues. Germline CDR1 SGHNT, CDR2 YYREEE (reference sequence). The CDR3 loop is CASSLEGTSRHEQYF. DNA of the CDR3: TGTGCCAGCAGCTTGGAAGGGACTAGCAGACACGAGCAGTACTTC.

This clonotype was seen a handful of times. The rearrangement links TRBV7-9 to TRBJ2-7, with 8 bases identical to TRBD1. V shed 4 bases, J shed 4 bases, and the junction held 6 bases outside the gene matches. This CDR3 region has 14 residues. Germline CDR1 reads SEHNR; CDR2 reads FQNEAQ (reference sequence). The CDR3 loop reads CASSSQTGDYEQYF. The CDR3 nucleotides read TGTGCCAGCAGCTCCCAGACAGGGGATTACGAGCAGTACTTC.

The chain uses TRBV7-9 and TRBJ2-1; tentative D call: TRBD1 (6 bases). This CDR3 comprises 15 residues. Germline V lookup: CDR1 SEHNR, CDR2 FQNEAQ (reference sequence). Between the trimmed V and J ends, which lost 9 bases and 6 bases, there was a span of 21 bases. The CDR3 sequence: CASTPRAGVANEQFF. DNA for the CDR3: TGTGCCAGTACCCCCAGGGCAGGGGTTGCCAATGAGCAGTTCTTC.

This clonotype was seen more than once but under ten times. The chain has TRBV4-2 and TRBJ2-1; D uncertain. This CDR3 region has 15 residues. Trimming removed 0 bases at V and 9 bases at J, with 15 bases between. CDR1 is LGHNA, CDR2 YNFKEQ, per germline. CDR3 bases: TGTGCCAGCAGCCAAGATTTTGCCATGAACAGTGAGCAGTTCTTC. Its translation is CASSQDFAMNSEQFF.

This clonotype was recorded a few times. The chain uses TRBV12-3 or TRBV12-4 and TRBJ2-4; a weak D match, TRBD1 (6 bases). The DNA end favors TRBJ2-7, so the J call may be wrong. The CDR3 has 14 residues. As DNA, the CDR3 is TGTGCCAGCAGCCCTTCCGGACAGAACTACGAGCAGTACTTC. Protein sequence: CASSPSGQNYEQYF.

The V and J genes are TRBV12-3 or TRBV12-4 and TRBJ2-5; 10 bases map to TRBD2. The CDR3 has 15 residues. V was pared by 6 bases and J by 11 bases, with 15 bases of the junction left unmatched. The CDR3 loop reads CASSLSGGRNNEQYF. DNA of the CDR3: TGTGCCAGCAGCCTTAGCGGGGGGCGGAACAATGAGCAGTACTTC.

The CDR3 protein is CASSLSGTNSPLHF. The CDR3 DNA is TGTGCCAGCAGTTTATCAGGGACTAATTCACCCCTCCACTTT. The V and J genes are TRBV27 and TRBJ1-6, with D possibly being TRBD1 (5 bases). Germline V lookup: CDR1 MNHEY, CDR2 SMNVEV (reference sequence). The V gene lost 0 bases and the J gene lost 6 bases, with 6 bases spanning the gap. The CDR3 is 14 amino acids.

This clonotype was detected only a few times. J is TRBJ2-7 and V is TRBV7-9; TRBD2 aligns across 7 bases. The CDR3 contains 15 residues. The J segment lost 2 bases and the V segment lost 1 base, leaving 5 bases of the junction unmatched. Looked up from germline, CDR1 is SEHNR and CDR2 is FQNEAQ (reference sequence). The CDR3 here is CASSLETSYTYEQYF. The CDR3 DNA reads TGTGCCAGCAGCTTAGAGACTAGCTACACCTACGAGCAGTACTTC. The variable domain in full, completed from reference TRBV7-9 and TRBJ2-7, reads DTGVSQNPRHKITKRGQNVTFRCDPISEHNRLYWYRQTLGQGPEFLTYFQNEAQLEKSRLLSDRFSAERPKGSFSTLEIQRTEQGDSAMYLCASSLETSYTYEQYFGPGTRLTVT.

V gene TRBV7-2 combines with J gene TRBJ2-3; TRBD2 agrees at 10 bases. CDR3 length: 20 amino acids. V lost 2 bases, J lost 3 bases, and 17 bases stayed unmatched. Germline lookup yields CDR1 SGHTA and CDR2 FQGNSA. CDR3 region: CASSLSSSGGAAFRTDTQYF. Here the CDR3 DNA reads TGTGCCAGCAGCTTATCATCGAGCGGGGGGGCTGCCTTTCGGACAGATACGCAGTATTTT. Using reference TRBV7-2 and TRBJ2-3 for the parts outside the CDR3, the full variable domain is GAGVSQSPSNKVTEKGKDVELRCDPISGHTALYWYRQSLGQGLEFLIYFQGNSAPDKSGLPSDRFSAERTGGSVSTLTIQRTQQEDSAVYLCASSLSSSGGAAFRTDTQYFGPGTRLTVL.

This clonotype was observed at least ten times. The chain carries TRBV7-9 and TRBJ2-3; D call uncertain. The V end was cut by 3 bases, the J end by 3 bases, with 7 bases between. This CDR3 spans 13 amino acids. CDR1 and CDR2 from the germline V gene are SEHNR and FQNEAQ (reference sequence). This chain's CDR3 is CASSFGRTDTQYF. The CDR3 DNA is TGTGCCAGCAGCTTTGGAAGGACAGATACGCAGTATTTT.

A few counts support this clonotype. CDR3: CASSQERGNSGPQHF. CDR3 bases: TGCGCCAGCAGCCAAGAAAGGGGGAATAGCGGACCCCAGCATTTT. J is TRBJ1-5 and V is TRBV4-3; a weak D match, TRBD1 (6 bases). V lost 0 bases to trimming and J lost 10 bases, with 16 bases between them. This CDR3 region has 15 residues. Germline CDR1 is LGHNA and CDR2 is YSLEER.